These T cell receptor beta chains were read from a single sample in a study of cytomegalovirus exposure and HLA in healthy donors. This table comes from immunoSEQ multiplex PCR, and its TCRdb copy is limited to in-frame clones, with some not included. Among about 190,000 clones listed, around 67% were seen once. Input material: PBMCs. The receptor source for this set is a woman aged 25 to 39 in good health and CMV-seropositive. CDR3s include the opening cysteine and the closing phenylalanine or tryptophan. The D gene is left open where the match is weak. Clone size, where shown, is once, few, many, or a class for clones that have expanded.

clone_size | d_call | j_call | v_call | cdr3_length | cdr3_aa
few | TRBD1 | TRBJ2-5 | TRBV28 | 16 | CASSVYQDRGWETQYF
. | . | . | TRBV27 | 13 | CASRTLGRETQYF
. | TRBD1 | TRBJ2-3 | TRBV19 | 15 | CASSIHQGAKDTQYF
. | . | TRBJ1-1 | TRBV27 | 13 | CASSFFGDTEAFF
. | TRBD2 | TRBJ2-7 | TRBV18 | 16 | CASSPAGGPDAYEQYF
. | . | TRBJ2-5 | TRBV19 | 14 | CASSSDRIQETQYF
. | . | TRBJ2-1 | TRBV5-5 | 14 | CASSLLYYPGEQFF
few | TRBD1 | TRBJ2-7 | TRBV13 | 15 | CASSLGQGASYEQYF
. | . | TRBJ2-1 | TRBV6-5 | 15 | CASSYSGESGNEQFF
. | . | TRBJ1-5 | TRBV5-1 | 15 | CASSPGVVGNQPQHF
. | TRBD1 | TRBJ2-1 | TRBV28 | 14 | CASSYRGPYNEQFF
. | TRBD1 | TRBJ1-1 | TRBV28 | 15 | CASSPQGALNSEAFF
. | . | TRBJ1-5 | TRBV19 | 14 | CASSIRVSNQPQHF
. | TRBD2 | TRBJ2-2 | TRBV7-2 | 16 | CASSFSWGGSTGELFF
. | TRBD1 | TRBJ1-2 | TRBV19 | 14 | CASSWTGEDYGYTF
. | . | TRBJ2-7 | TRBV7-9 | 14 | CASSLAERSYEQYF
. | . | TRBJ2-7 | TRBV6-5 | 14 | CASSPGRGPYEQYF
. | TRBD1 | TRBJ2-7 | TRBV5-6 | 14 | CASSIGQGFYEQYF
. | TRBD1 | TRBJ2-5 | TRBV5-1 | 14 | CASSVTGLGETQYF
. | TRBD1 | TRBJ2-1 | TRBV5-6 | 16 | CASSPSRGLSYNEQFF
once | TRBD2 | TRBJ2-3 | TRBV6-5 | 16 | CASSSRTSGKADTQYF
once | . | TRBJ2-1 | TRBV28 | 14 | CASSLSLASNEQFF
. | . | TRBJ2-7 | TRBV4-1 | 16 | CASSQPSGRGSYEQYF
. | . | TRBJ1-2 | TRBV4-1 | 18 | CASSQAPYGTTNRDGYTF
. | TRBD1 | TRBJ1-2 | TRBV28 | 14 | CASSSGQGTYGYTF
. | TRBD2 | TRBJ2-1 | TRBV6-1 | 16 | CASSDGGLALYNEQFF
once | . | TRBJ1-4 | TRBV6-5 | 15 | CASTPQGRSNEKLFF
. | . | TRBJ1-1 | TRBV9 | 13 | CASSVVGGAEAFF
. | . | TRBJ1-1 | TRBV9 | 14 | CASSALHSNTEAFF
. | . | TRBJ2-7 | TRBV6-5 | 14 | CASSYKGVEDRLLF
few | . | TRBJ2-1 | TRBV25-1 | 17 | CASSDIPPGSSYNEQFF
few | TRBD1 | TRBJ1-1 | TRBV14 | 15 | CASSLRTGRETEAFF